The 11 T cell receptor beta chains listed next were all sequenced from one sample in a study of blood T cell repertoires in COVID-19. Measured with immunoSEQ multiplex PCR; TCRdb has only the in-frame clones, and not every one. The sample comprises fewer than 150,000 clones, approximately 85% of which are singletons, and 3.5% to 5% rests with the top ten. The source material was peripheral blood. These receptors all come from a human donor in a cohort sampled during active COVID-19.

The rearrangement links TRBV19 to TRBJ1-4; D perhaps matches TRBD1 (5 bases). With 5 bases removed from V and 5 bases from J, the gap between germline ends came to 15 bases. The CDR3 is made up of 15 amino acids. CDR1 and CDR2 (germline): LNHDA, SQIVND (reference sequence). In DNA form, the CDR3 reads TGTGCCAGTAGTCAAAGGCGGGACGGGAATGAAAAACTGTTTTTT. This sequence encodes CASSQRRDGNEKLFF.

The chain links TRBV4-3 to TRBJ2-1; 9 nucleotides line up with TRBD2. The germline gives CDR1 LGHNA, CDR2 YSLEER. V lost 3 bases, J lost 2 bases, and 5 bases stayed unmatched. The CDR3 totals 16 residues. CDR3 protein: CASSQQAGGTYNEQFF. The CDR3 nucleotides are TGCGCCAGCAGCCAGCAAGCGGGGGGTACCTACAATGAGCAGTTCTTC.

The chain links TRBV7-8 to TRBJ1-5; possible D gene TRBD1, 5 bases. The germline gives CDR1 SGHVS, CDR2 FQNEAQ. The CDR3 totals 14 residues. The ends were cut back, 10 bases at V and 0 bases at J, with 13 bases in the middle. Here the CDR3 DNA reads TGTGCCATAGCGGGGGATTATAGCAATCAGCCCCAGCATTTT. Residues: CAIAGDYSNQPQHF. Supplemented by reference TRBV7-8 and TRBJ1-5, the full variable domain reads GAGVSQSPRYKVAKRGQDVALRCDPISGHVSLFWYQQALGQGPEFLTYFQNEAQLDKSGLPSDRFFAERPEGSVSTLKIQRTQQEDSAVYLCAIAGDYSNQPQHFGDGTRLSIL.

This chain joins TRBV18 and TRBJ1-1; 10 bases agree with TRBD1. The germline V gene encodes CDR1 KGHSH and CDR2 LQKENI. The CDR3 length is 16 residues. After removal of 0 bases from V and 4 bases from J, the junction contained 5 bases not matched to a gene. As DNA, the CDR3 is TGTGCCAGCTCACCACCGGGACAGGGGTTAAGCACTGAAGCTTTCTTT. It is translated as CASSPPGQGLSTEAFF.

The rearrangement joins TRBV4-3 to TRBJ2-2, with TRBD2 as a possible D gene (6 bases). The CDR3 is made up of 15 amino acids. The V gene's germline CDR1 is LGHNA and CDR2 YSLEER. Deletions cut 4 bases from V and 3 bases from J, with 12 bases between. CDR3 region: CASSPPAGDTGELFF. CDR3 DNA: TGCGCCAGCAGCCCCCCAGCGGGCGACACCGGGGAGCTGTTTTTT.

The chain has TRBV19 and TRBJ2-1, with 7 bases fitting TRBD2. CDR1 is LNHDA and CDR2 is SQIVND in the germline V gene (reference sequence). The V segment lost 3 bases and the J segment 5 bases; nucleotides outside the gene matches: 10. CDR3 length: 16 residues. CDR3 DNA sequence: TGTGCCAGTAGTATTTTGGCTAGCGGAGCAAACAATGAGCAGTTCTTC. Encoded protein: CASSILASGANNEQFF.

This rearrangement joins TRBV27 to TRBJ2-6, with a weak D call TRBD1 (6 bases). The V end lost 3 bases, the J end lost 2 bases, and 8 bases lay between the germline ends. Germline lookup yields CDR1 MNHEY and CDR2 SMNVEV (reference sequence). The CDR3 spans 15 residues. CDR3 DNA: TGTGCCAGCAGTTTTGGGGGCCCTGGGGCCAACGTCCTGACTTTC. Amino acid sequence: CASSFGGPGANVLTF.

The chain couples TRBV11-3 to TRBJ1-1; D call uncertain. CDR1 SGHNT and CDR2 YENEEA come from the germline V gene. Deletions cut 5 bases from V and 1 base from J, with 8 bases between. This CDR3 region has 13 residues. CDR3 nucleotide sequence: TGTGCCAGCAGCCTTCAAGCGAACACTGAAGCTTTCTTT. Translation gives CASSLQANTEAFF.

The V and J genes are TRBV6-5 and TRBJ2-1; weak D call: TRBD2 (6 bases). The CDR3 length is 14 residues. From germline, CDR1 is MNHEY and CDR2 SVGAGI. V lost 4 bases and J 7 bases, leaving 14 bases between the germline ends. CDR3 DNA: TGTGCCAGCAGTTTCGGCGGGAAGGTTAATGAGCAGTTCTTC. This sequence encodes CASSFGGKVNEQFF.

The chain employs TRBV11-2 and TRBJ1-5, with D perhaps matching TRBD1 (5 bases). This CDR3 region has 17 residues. Trimming pared 5 bases from V and 1 base from J, leaving 18 bases between. In germline, CDR1 is SGHAT, CDR2 FQNNGV. In nucleotides, the CDR3 is TGTGCCAGCAGCCGAGTGGCGGGGCGGGGGAGCAATCAGCCCCAGCATTTT. Its protein product is CASSRVAGRGSNQPQHF.

This sequence joins TRBV27 and TRBJ2-1; 11 bases align to TRBD1. The junction had 13 bases not matched to a gene; V was cut back by 3 bases and J by 6 bases. CDR1 and CDR2 from the germline V gene are MNHEY and SMNVEV (reference sequence). This CDR3 has 18 residues. The CDR3 sequence: CASSFRGQGAHGANEQFF. In DNA, the CDR3 is TGTGCCAGCAGTTTCCGAGGACAGGGGGCGCATGGGGCCAATGAGCAGTTCTTC.